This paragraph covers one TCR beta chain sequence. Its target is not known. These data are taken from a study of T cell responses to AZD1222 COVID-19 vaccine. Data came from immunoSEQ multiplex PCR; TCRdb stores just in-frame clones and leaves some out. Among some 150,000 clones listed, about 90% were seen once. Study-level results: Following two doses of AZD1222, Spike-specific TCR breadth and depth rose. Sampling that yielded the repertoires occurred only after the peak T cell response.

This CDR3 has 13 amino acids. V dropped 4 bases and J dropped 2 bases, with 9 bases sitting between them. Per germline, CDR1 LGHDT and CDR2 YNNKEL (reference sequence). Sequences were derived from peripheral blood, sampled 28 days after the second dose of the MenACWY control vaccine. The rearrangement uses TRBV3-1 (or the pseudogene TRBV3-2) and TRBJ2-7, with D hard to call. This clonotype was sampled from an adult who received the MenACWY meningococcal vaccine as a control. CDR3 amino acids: CASSRTATYEQYF. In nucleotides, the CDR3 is TGTGCCAGCAGCCGGACGGCCACCTACGAGCAGTACTTC.